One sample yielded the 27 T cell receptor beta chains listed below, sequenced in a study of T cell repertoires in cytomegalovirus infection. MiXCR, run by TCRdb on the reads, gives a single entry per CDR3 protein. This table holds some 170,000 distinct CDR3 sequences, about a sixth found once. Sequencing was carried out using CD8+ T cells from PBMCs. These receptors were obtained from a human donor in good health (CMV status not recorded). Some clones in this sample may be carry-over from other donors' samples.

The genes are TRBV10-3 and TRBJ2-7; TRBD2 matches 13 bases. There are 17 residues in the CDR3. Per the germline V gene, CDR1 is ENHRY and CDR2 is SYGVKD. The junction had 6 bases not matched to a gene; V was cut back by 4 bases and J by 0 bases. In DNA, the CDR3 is TGTGCCATCAGTGGACTAGCGGGGGGTCCTAGCTCCTACGAGCAGTACTTC. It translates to CAISGLAGGPSSYEQYF.

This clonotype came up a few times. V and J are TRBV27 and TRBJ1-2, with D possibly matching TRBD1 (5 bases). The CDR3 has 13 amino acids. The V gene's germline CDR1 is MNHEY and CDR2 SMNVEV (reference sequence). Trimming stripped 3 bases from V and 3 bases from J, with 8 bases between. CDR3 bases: TGTGCCAGCAGTTTGGGACCCGACTATGGCTACACCTTC. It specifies CASSLGPDYGYTF.

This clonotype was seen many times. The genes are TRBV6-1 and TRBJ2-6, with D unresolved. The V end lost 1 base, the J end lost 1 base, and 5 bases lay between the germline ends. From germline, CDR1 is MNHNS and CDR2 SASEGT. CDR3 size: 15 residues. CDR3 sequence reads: CASSEVRSGANVLTF. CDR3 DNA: TGTGCCAGCAGTGAAGTACGGTCTGGGGCCAACGTCCTGACTTTC.

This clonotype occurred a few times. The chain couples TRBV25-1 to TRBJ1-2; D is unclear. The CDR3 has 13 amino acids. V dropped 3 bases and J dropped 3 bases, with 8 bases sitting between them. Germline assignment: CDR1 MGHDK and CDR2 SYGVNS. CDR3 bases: TGTGCCAGCAGTGATGGGGAGTACTATGGCTACACCTTC. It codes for CASSDGEYYGYTF.

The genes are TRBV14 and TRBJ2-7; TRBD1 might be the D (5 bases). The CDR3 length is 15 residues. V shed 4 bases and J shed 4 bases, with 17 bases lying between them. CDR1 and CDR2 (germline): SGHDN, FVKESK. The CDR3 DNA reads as TGTGCCAGCAGCCCAAAGGGGTTCGTATTATACGAGCAGTACTTC. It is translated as CASSPKGFVLYEQYF.

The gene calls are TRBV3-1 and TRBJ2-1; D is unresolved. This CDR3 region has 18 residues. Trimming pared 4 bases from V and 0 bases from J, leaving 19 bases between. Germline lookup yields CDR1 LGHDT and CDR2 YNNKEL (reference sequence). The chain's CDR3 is CASSPLATAPSSYNEQFF. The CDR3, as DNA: TGTGCCAGCAGCCCCCTCGCGACTGCTCCGAGCTCCTACAATGAGCAGTTCTTC.

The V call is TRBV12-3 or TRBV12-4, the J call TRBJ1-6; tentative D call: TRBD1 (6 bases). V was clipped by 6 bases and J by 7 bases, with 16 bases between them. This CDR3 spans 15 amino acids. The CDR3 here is CASSLGGQINSPLHF. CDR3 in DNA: TGTGCCAGCAGCCTTGGAGGACAGATAAATTCACCCCTCCACTTT.

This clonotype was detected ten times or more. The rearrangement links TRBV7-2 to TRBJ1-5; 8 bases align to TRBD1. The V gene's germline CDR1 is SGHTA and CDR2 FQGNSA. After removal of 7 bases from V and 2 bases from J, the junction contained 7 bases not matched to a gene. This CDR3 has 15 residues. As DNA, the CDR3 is TGTGCCAGCACCAATGCAGGGGGCGGCAATCAGCCCCAGCATTTT. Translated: CASTNAGGGNQPQHF.

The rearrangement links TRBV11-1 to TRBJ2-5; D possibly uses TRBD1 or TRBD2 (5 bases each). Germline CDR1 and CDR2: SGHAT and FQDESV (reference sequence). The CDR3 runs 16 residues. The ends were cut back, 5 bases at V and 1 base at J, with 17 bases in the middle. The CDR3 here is CASSPLAGTVQETQYF. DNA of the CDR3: TGTGCCAGCAGCCCCTTGGCAGGGACGGTCCAAGAGACCCAGTACTTC.

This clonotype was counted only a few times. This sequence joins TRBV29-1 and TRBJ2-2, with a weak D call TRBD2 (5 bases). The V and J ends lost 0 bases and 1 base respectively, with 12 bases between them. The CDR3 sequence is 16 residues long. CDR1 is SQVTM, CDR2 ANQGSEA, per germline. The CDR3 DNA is TGCAGCGTTGAAGACCCAAGCGGATTGAACACCGGGGAGCTGTTTTTT. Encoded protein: CSVEDPSGLNTGELFF.

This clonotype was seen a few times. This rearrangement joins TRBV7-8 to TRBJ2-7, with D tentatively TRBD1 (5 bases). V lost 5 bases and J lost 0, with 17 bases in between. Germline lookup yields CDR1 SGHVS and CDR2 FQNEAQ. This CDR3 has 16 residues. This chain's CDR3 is CASSQSTATSSYEQYF. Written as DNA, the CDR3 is TGTGCCAGCAGCCAATCGACAGCGACGAGCTCCTACGAGCAGTACTTC.

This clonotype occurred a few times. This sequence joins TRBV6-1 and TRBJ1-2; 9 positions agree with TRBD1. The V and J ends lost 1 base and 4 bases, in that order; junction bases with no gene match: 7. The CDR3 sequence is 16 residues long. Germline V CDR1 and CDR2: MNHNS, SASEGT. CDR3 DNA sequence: TGTGCCAGCAGTGAAGGGACAGGGGTGTATGGCTATGGCTACACCTTC. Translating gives CASSEGTGVYGYGYTF.

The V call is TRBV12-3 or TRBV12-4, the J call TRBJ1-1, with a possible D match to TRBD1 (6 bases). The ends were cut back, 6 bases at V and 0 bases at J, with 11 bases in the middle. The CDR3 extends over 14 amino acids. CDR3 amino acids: CASSHRALNTEAFF. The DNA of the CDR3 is TGTGCCAGCAGCCACAGGGCCCTGAACACTGAAGCTTTCTTT.

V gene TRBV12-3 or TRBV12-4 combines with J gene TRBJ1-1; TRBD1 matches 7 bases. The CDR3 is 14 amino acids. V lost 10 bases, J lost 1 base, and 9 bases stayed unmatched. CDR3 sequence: CATTTGVPNTEAFF. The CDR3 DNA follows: TGTGCCACCACAACAGGGGTACCGAACACTGAAGCTTTCTTT.

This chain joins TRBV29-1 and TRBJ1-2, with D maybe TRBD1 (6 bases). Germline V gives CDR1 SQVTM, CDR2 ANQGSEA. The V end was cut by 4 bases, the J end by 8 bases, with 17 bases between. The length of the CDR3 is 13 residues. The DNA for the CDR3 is TGCAGCGTTGGCGACAGGACCCCGGGAGGCTACACCTTC. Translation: CSVGDRTPGGYTF. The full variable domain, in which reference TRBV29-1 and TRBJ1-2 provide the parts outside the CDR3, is SAVISQKPSRDICQRGTSLTIQCQVDSQVTMMFWYRQQPGQSLTLIATANQGSEATYESGFVIDKFPISRPNLTFSTLTVSNMSPEDSSIYLCSVGDRTPGGYTFGSGTRLTVV.

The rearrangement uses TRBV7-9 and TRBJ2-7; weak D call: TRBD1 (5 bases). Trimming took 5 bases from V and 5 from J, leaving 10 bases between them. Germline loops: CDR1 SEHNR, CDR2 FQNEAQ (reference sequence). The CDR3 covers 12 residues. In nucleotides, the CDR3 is TGTGCCAGCAGCCCGACAGTGGACGAGCAGTACTTC. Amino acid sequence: CASSPTVDEQYF.

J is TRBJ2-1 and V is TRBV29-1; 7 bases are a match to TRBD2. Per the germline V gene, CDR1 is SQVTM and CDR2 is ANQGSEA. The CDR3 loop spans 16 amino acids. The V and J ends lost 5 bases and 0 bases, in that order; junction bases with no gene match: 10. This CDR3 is CSVPWGGSSSYNEQFF. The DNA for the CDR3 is TGCAGCGTTCCCTGGGGGGGGTCCAGCTCCTACAATGAGCAGTTCTTC.

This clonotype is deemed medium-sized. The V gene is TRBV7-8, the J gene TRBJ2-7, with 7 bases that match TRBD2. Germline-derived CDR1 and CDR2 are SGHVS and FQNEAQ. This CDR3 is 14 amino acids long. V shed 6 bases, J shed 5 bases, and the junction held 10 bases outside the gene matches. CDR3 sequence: CASSPWQGGDEQYF. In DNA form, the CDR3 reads TGTGCCAGCAGTCCTTGGCAGGGAGGGGACGAGCAGTACTTC.

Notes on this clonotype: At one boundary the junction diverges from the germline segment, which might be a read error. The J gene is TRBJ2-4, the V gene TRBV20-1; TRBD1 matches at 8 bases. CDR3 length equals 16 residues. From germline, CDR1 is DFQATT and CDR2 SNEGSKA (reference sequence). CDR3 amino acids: CSAASDRAIAKNSQYF. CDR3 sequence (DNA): TGCAGTGCTGCCTCGGACAGGGCGATAGCCAAAAACAGTCAGTACTTC.

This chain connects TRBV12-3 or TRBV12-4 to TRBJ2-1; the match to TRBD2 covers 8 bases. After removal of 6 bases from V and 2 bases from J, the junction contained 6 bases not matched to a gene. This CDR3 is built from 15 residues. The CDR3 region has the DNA TGTGCCAGCAGCTCGGGGGGGCTAGCCTACAATGAGCAGTTCTTC. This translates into CASSSGGLAYNEQFF.

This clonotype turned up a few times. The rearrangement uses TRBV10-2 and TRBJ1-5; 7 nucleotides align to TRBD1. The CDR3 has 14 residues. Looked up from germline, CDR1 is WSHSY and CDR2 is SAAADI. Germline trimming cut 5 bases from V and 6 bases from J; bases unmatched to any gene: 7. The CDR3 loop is CASSLQGFGQPQHF. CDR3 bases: TGCGCCAGCAGTTTACAGGGGTTCGGTCAGCCCCAGCATTTT.

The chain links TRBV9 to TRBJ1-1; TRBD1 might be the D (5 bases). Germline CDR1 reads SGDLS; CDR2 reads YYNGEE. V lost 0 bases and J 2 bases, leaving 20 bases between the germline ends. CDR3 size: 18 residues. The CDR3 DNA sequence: TGTGCCAGCAGCGTAGTAGACCGAAAAGCACAGGTTAACACTGAAGCTTTCTTT. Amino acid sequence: CASSVVDRKAQVNTEAFF.

The CDR3 loop is CASSQVGPPRSTDTQYF. As DNA, the CDR3 is TGCGCCAGCAGCCAAGTTGGGCCGCCAAGGAGCACAGATACGCAGTATTTT. The chain joins TRBV4-1 to TRBJ2-3; no clear D. This CDR3 has 17 residues. Per the germline V gene, CDR1 is MGHRA and CDR2 is YSYEKL. Trimming took off 1 base at V and 0 bases at J, with 14 bases between the two ends.

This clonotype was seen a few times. CDR3 residues: CASSVSVGLEFYEQYF. In nucleotides, the CDR3 is TGTGCCAGCAGCGTCAGCGTGGGACTAGAGTTCTACGAGCAGTACTTC. The chain joins TRBV7-6 to TRBJ2-7, with 8 bases fitting TRBD2. Losses at the gene ends were 5 bases for V and 3 bases for J; bases not matched to a gene: 12. Germline V gene lookup returns CDR1 SGHVS and CDR2 FNYEAQ. This CDR3 has 16 residues.

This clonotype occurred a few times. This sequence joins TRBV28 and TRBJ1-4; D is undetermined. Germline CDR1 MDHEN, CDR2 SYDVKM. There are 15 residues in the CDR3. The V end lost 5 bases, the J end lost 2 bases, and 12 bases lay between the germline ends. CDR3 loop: CASSPLRETNEKLFF. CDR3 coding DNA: TGTGCCAGCAGTCCCCTCAGAGAGACTAATGAAAAACTGTTTTTT.

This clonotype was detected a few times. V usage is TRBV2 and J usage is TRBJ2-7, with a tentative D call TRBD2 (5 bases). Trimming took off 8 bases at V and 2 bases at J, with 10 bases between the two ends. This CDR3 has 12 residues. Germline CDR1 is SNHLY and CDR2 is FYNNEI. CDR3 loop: CASLRGTYEQYF. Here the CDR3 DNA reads TGTGCCAGCCTGAGAGGGACCTACGAGCAGTACTTC.

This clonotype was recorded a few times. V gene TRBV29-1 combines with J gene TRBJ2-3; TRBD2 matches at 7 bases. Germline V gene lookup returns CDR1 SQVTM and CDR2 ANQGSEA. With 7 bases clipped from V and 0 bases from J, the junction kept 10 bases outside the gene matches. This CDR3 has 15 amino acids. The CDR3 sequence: CSATGTIISTDTQYF. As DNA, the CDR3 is TGCAGCGCAACCGGGACTATCATTAGCACAGATACGCAGTATTTT.